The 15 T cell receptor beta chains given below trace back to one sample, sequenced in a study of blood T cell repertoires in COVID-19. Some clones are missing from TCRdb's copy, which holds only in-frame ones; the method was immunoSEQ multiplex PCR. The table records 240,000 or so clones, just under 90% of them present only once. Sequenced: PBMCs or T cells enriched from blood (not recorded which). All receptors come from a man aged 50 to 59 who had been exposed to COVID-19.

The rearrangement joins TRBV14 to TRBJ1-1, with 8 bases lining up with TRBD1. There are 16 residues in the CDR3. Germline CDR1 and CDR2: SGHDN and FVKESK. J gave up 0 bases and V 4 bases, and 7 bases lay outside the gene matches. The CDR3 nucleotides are TGTGCCAGCAGCCTTTGGACAGGGACCATGAACACTGAAGCTTTCTTT. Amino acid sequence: CASSLWTGTMNTEAFF. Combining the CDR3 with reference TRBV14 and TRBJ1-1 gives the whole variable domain EAGVTQFPSHSVIEKGQTVTLRCDPISGHDNLYWYRRVMGKEIKFLLHFVKESKQDESGMPNNRFLAERTGGTYSTLKVQPAELEDSGVYFCASSLWTGTMNTEAFFGQGTRLTVV.

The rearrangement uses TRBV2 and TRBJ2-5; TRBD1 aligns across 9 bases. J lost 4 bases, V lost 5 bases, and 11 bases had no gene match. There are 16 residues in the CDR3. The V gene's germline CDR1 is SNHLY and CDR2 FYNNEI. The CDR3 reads CASSRGGQGRVETQYF. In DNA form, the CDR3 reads TGTGCCAGCAGTCGAGGGGGACAGGGAAGGGTAGAGACCCAGTACTTC.

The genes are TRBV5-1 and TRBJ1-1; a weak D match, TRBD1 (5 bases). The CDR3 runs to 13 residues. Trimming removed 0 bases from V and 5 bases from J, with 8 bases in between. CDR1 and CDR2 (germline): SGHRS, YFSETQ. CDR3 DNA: TGCGCCAGCAGCTTGGAGGGGTGGACTGAAGCTTTCTTT. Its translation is CASSLEGWTEAFF.

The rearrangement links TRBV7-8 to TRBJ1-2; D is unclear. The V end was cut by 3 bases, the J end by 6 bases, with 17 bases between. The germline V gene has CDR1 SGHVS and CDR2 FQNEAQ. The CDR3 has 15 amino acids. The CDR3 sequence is CASSLGRRKNHGYTF. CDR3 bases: TGTGCCAGCAGCTTGGGGAGGCGGAAAAACCATGGCTACACCTTC.

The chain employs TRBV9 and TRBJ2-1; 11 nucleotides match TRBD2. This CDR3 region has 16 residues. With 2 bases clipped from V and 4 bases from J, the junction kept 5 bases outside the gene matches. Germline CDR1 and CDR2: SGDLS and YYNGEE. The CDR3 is CASSVTGTSGYNEQFF. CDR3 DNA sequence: TGTGCCAGCAGCGTGACCGGGACTAGCGGTTACAATGAGCAGTTCTTC. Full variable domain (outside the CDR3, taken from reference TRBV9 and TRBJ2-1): DSGVTQTPKHLITATGQRVTLRCSPRSGDLSVYWYQQSLDQGLQFLIQYYNGEERAKGNILERFSAQQFPDLHSELNLSSLELGDSALYFCASSVTGTSGYNEQFFGPGTRLTVL.

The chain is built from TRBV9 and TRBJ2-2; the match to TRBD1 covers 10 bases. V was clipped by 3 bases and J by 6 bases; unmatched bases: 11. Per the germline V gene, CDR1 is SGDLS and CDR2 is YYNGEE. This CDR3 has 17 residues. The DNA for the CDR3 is TGTGCCAGCAGCGCATCAAGCGGGACAGGGGCAGCCGGGGAGCTGTTTTTT. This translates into CASSASSGTGAAGELFF.

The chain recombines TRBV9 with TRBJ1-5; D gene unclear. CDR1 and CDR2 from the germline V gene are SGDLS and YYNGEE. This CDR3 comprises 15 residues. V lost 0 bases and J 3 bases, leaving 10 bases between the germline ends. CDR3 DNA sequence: TGTGCCAGCAGCGTAGCTGCGCTTCCCAATCAGCCCCAGCATTTT. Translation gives CASSVAALPNQPQHF.

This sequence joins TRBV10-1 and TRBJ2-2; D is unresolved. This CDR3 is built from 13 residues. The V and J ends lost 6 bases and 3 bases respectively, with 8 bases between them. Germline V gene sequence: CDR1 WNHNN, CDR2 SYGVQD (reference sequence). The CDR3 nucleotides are TGCGCCAGCAGCCCGTCTTACACCGGGGAGCTGTTTTTT. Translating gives CASSPSYTGELFF.

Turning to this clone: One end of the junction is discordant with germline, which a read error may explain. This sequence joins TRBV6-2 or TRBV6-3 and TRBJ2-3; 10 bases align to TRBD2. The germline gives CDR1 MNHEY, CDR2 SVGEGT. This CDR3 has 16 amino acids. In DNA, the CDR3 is TGTGCCAGCAGCTCTGCAAAGCGGGGGGGCACGGATACGCAGTATTTT. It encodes CASSSAKRGGTDTQYF.

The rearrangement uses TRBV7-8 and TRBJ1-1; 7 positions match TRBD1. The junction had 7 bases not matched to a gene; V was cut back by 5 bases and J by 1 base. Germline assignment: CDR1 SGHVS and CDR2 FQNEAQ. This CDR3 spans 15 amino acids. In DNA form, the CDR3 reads TGTGCCAGCAGCCACAAAAGACAGGGGAACACTGAAGCTTTCTTT. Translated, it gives CASSHKRQGNTEAFF.

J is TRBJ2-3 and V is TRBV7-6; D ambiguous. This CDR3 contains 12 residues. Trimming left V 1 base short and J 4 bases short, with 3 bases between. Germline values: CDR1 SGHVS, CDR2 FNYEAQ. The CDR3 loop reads CASSLVADTQYF. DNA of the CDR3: TGTGCCAGCAGCTTAGTCGCAGATACGCAGTATTTT. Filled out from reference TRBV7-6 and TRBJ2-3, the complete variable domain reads GAGVSQSPRYKVTKRGQDVALRCDPISGHVSLYWYRQALGQGPEFLTYFNYEAQQDKSGLPNDRFSAERPEGSISTLTIQRTEQRDSAMYRCASSLVADTQYFGPGTRLTVL.

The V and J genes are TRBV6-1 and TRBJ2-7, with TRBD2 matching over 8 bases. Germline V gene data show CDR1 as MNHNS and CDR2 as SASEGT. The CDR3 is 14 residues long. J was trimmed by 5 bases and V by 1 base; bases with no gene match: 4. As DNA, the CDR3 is TGTGCCAGCAGTGAAGGAGCGGGAGACGACGAGCAGTACGTC. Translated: CASSEGAGDDEQYV.

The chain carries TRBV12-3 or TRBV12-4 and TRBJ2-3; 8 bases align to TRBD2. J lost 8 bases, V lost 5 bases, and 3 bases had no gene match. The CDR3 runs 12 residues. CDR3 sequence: CASSPSGSTQYF. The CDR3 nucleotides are TGTGCCAGCAGTCCAAGCGGGAGTACGCAGTATTTT.

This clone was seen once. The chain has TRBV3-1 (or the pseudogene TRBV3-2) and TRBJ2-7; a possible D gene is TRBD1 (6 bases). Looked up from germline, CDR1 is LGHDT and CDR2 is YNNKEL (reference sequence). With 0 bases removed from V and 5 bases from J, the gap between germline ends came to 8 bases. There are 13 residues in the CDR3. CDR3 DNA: TGTGCCAGCAGCCAAGATTACAGGGACGAGCAGTACTTC. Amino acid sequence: CASSQDYRDEQYF.

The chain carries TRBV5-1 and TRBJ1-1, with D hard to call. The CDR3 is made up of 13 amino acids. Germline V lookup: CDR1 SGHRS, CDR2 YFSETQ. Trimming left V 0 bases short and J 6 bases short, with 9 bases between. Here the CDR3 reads CASSLGSEAEAFF. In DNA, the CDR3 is TGCGCCAGCAGCTTGGGGAGTGAGGCTGAAGCTTTCTTT.